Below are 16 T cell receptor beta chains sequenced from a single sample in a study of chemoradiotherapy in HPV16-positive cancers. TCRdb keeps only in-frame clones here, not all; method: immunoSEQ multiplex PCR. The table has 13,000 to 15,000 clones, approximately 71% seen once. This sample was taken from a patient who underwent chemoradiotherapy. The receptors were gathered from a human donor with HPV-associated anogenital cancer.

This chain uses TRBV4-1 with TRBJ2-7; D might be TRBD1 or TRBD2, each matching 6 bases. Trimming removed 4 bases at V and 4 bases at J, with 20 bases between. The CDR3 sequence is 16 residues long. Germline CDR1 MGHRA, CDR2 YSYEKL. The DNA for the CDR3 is TGCGCCAGCAGCCGGATGACCGGGGGCCTCGGGTACGAGCAGTACTTC. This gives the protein CASSRMTGGLGYEQYF.

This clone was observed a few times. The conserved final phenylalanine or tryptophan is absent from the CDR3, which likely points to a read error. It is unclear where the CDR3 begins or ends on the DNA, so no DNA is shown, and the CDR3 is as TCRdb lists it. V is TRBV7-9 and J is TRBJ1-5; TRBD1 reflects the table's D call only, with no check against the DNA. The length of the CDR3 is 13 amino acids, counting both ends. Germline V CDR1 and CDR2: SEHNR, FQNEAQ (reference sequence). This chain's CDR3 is CASRADRGRTVGL.

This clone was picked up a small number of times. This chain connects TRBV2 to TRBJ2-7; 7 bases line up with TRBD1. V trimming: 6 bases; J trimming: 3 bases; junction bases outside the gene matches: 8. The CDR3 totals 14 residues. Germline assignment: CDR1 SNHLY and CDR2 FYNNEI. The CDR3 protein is CASRHPRQGYEQYF. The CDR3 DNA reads TGTGCCAGCAGACACCCTCGACAGGGCTACGAGCAGTACTTC.

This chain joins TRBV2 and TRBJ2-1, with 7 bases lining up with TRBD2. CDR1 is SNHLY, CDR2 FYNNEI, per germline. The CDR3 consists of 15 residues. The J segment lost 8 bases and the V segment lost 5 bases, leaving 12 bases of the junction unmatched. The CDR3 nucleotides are TGTGCCAGCAGTTTAGGTTCGACTAGCACGGATGAGCAGTTCTTC. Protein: CASSLGSTSTDEQFF.

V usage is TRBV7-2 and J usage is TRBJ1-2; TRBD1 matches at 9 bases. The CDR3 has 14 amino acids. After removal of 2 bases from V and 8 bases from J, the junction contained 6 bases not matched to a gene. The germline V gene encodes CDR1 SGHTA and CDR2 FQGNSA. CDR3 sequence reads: CASSLRQGERGYTF. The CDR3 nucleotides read TGTGCCAGCAGCTTACGACAGGGGGAAAGAGGCTACACCTTC.

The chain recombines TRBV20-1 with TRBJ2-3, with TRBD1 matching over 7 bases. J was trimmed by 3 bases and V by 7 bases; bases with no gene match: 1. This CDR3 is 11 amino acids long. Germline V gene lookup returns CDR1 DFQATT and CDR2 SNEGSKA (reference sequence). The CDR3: CSEGATDTQYF. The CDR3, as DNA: TGCAGTGAGGGGGCTACAGATACGCAGTATTTT.

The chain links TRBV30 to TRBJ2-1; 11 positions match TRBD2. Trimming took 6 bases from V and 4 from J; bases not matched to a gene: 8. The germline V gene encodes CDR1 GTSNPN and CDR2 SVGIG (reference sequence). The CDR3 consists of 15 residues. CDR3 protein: CACSGGALLYNEQFF. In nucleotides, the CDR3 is TGTGCCTGTAGCGGGGGGGCCCTTCTTTACAATGAGCAGTTCTTC.

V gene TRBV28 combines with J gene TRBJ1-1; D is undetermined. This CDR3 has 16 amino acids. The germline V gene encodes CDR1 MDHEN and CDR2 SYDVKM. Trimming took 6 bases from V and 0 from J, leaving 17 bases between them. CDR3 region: CASSPPSPRMNTEAFF. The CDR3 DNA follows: TGTGCCAGCAGCCCCCCGTCCCCTCGGATGAACACTGAAGCTTTCTTT.

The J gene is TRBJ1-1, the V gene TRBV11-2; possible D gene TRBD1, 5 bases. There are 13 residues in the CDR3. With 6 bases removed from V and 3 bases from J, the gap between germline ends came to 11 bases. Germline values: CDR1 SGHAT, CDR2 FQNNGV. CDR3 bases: TGTGCCAGCAGACCTCAGGGCTACACTGAAGCTTTCTTT. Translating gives CASRPQGYTEAFF.

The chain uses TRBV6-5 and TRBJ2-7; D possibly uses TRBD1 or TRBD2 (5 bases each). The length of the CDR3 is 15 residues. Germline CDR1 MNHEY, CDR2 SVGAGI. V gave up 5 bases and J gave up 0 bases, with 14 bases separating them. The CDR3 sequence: CASSPGDGSSYEQYF. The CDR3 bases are TGTGCCAGCAGTCCTGGGGACGGTAGCTCCTACGAGCAGTACTTC.

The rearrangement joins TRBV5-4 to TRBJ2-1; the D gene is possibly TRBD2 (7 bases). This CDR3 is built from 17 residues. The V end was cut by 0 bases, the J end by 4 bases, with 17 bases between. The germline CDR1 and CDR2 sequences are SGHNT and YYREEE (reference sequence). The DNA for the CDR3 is TGTGCCAGCAGCTTGGGGGATAAGGGGGGGCCTTACAATGAGCAGTTCTTC. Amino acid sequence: CASSLGDKGGPYNEQFF.

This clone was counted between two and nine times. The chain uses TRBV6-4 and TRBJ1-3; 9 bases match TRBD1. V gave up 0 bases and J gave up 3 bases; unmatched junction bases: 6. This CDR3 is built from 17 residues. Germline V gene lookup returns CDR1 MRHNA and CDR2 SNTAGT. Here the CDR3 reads CASSDSLGQGCGNTIYF. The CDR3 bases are TGTGCCAGCAGTGACTCATTAGGACAGGGGTGTGGAAACACCATATATTTT.

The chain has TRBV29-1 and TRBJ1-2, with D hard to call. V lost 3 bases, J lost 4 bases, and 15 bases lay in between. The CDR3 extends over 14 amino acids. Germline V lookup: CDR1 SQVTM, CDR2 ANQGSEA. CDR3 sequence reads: CSVDSAGDGYGYTF. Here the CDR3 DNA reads TGCAGCGTTGATAGTGCAGGCGACGGCTATGGCTACACCTTC.

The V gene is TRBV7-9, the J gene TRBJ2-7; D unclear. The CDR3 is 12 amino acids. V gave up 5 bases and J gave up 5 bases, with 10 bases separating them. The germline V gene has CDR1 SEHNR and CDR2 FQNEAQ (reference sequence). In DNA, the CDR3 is TGTGCCAGCAGCCTATCTACGGACGAGCAGTACTTC. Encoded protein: CASSLSTDEQYF.

CDR3 in DNA: TGTGCCAGTAGTAGTCTGACAGATCGATATGGCTACACCTTC. Encoded protein: CASSSLTDRYGYTF. This sequence joins TRBV19 and TRBJ1-2, with D possibly matching TRBD1 (5 bases). Germline V gene lookup returns CDR1 LNHDA and CDR2 SQIVND (reference sequence). Trimming left V 4 bases short and J 5 bases short, with 14 bases between. This CDR3 has 14 residues.

CDR3 residues: CASSPSGGSNTGELFF. CDR3 nucleotides: TGCGCCAGCAGCCCTAGCGGGGGGTCGAACACCGGGGAGCTGTTTTTT. The chain recombines TRBV5-1 with TRBJ2-2; 11 positions match TRBD2. Per the germline V gene, CDR1 is SGHRS and CDR2 is YFSETQ. The V segment lost 4 bases and the J segment 0 bases; nucleotides outside the gene matches: 2. The CDR3 totals 16 residues.